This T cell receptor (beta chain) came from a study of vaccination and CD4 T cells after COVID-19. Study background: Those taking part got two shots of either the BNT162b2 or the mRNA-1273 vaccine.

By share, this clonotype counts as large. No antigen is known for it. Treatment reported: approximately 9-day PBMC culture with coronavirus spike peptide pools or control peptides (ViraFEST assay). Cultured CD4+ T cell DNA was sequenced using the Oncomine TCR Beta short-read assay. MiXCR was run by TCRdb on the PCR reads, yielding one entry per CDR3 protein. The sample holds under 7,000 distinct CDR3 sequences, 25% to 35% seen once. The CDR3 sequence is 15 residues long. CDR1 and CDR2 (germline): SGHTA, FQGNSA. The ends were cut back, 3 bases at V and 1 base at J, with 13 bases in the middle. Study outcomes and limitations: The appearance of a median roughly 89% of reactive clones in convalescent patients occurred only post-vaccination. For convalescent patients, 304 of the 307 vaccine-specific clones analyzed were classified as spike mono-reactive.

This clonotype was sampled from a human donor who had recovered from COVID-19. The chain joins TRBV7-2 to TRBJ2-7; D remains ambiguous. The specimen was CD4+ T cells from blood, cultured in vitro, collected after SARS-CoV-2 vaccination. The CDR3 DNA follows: TGTGCCAGCAGCTTGTTGCCAGTGGGGTCCTACGAGCAGTACTTC. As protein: CASSLLPVGSYEQYF.